This paragraph covers one TCR beta chain sequence. Antigen specificity is unknown. The CDR3 has 13 amino acids. Germline V gene lookup returns CDR1 SEHNR and CDR2 FQNEAQ (reference sequence). V was shortened by 2 bases and J by 8 bases, with 10 bases between the two germline ends. This record belongs to a study of regulatory T cells in long-lasting Graves disease. Study-wide results and limits: Lower TCR diversity was seen in persistent Graves' patients than in newly diagnosed ones. Favored gene segments in persistent disease were TRBV28, TRBJ1-2 and TRBJ2-5. The number of shared public clonotypes was higher in persistent patients (about 2,700) than new patients (over 900).

Sequencing libraries for TCR beta were prepared with iRepertoire HTBI primers and Arm-PCR of CDR3 regions. Using its own MiXCR run on the multiplex PCR reads, TCRdb lists one record per CDR3 protein. The data show around 400,000 distinct CDR3 sequences, around a sixth seen once. Regarding time point: newly diagnosed GD, antithyroid drugs for less than 3 months. There was RNA extracted from PBMCs, and the TCR library was made from it. The chain carries TRBV7-9 and TRBJ1-5; D call uncertain. This specimen was peripheral blood mononuclear cells (PBMCs), taken at new diagnosis, from a patient treated with antithyroid drugs. This receptor was taken from a female donor with Graves disease. CDR3 protein: CASSLINSEPQHF. Written as DNA, the CDR3 is TGTGCCAGCAGCTTAATTAATTCGGAGCCCCAGCATTTT.